This TCR beta chain was captured in a study of blood T cell repertoires in COVID-19. CDR3 length equals 14 residues. The V and J ends lost 4 bases and 5 bases respectively, with 12 bases between them. The V gene's germline CDR1 is SGHDT and CDR2 YYEEEE. Here immunoSEQ multiplex PCR was the method, and the copy in TCRdb shows in-frame clones only, minus some. The data show fewer than 350,000 clones, about 90% seen once. This sequence joins TRBV5-6 and TRBJ2-2; D remains unclear. The source of this sequence is a woman aged 25 to 39 with acute COVID-19. Sequencing was done on a sample of PBMCs or T cells enriched from blood (not recorded which). CDR3 coding DNA: TGTGCCAGCAGCCCGCTAGATTTTACCGGGGAGCTGTTTTTT. Translating gives CASSPLDFTGELFF.